These 2 T cell receptor beta chains were all obtained from the same sample, sequenced in a study of blood T cell repertoires in COVID-19. Profiled with immunoSEQ multiplex PCR; TCRdb holds only in-frame clones, not every one. This sample yields around 21,000 clones, of which 89% are seen a single time; 20% to 30% belongs to the top ten. The sequencing sample was made of peripheral blood. These receptors were collected from a human donor with active COVID-19. The donor label of this sample is uncertain.

This clone has a single count. The CDR3 spells CASSQQGATDTQYF. The CDR3 DNA sequence: TGTGCCAGCAGCCAACAGGGGGCCACAGATACGCAGTATTTT. V and J are TRBV7-2 and TRBJ2-3, with TRBD1 matching over 9 bases. This CDR3 contains 14 residues. J gave up 2 bases and V 5 bases, and 2 bases lay outside the gene matches. CDR1 is SGHTA, CDR2 FQGNSA, per germline.

The chain joins TRBV10-3 to TRBJ2-3; D is perhaps TRBD2 (5 bases). The CDR3 is 13 residues long. Germline CDR1 and CDR2: ENHRY and SYGVKD. V was cut by 6 bases and J by 5 bases, with 12 bases left in between. CDR3 in DNA: TGTGCCATCAGAAGAGGGAGCCGAGATACGCAGTATTTT. Translating it yields CAIRRGSRDTQYF.